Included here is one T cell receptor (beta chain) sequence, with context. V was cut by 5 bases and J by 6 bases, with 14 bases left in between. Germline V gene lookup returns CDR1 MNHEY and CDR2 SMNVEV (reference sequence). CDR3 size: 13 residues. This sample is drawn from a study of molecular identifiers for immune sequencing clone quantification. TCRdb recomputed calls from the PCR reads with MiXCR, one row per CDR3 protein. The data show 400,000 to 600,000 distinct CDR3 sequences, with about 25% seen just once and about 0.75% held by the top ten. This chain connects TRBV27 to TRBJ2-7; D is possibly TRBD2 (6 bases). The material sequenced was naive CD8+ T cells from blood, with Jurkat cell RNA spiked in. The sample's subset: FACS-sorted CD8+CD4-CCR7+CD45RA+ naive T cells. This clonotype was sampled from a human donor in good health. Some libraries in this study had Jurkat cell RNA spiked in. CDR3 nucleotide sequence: TGTGCCAGCAGTGTGGGGACTCAGGGCGAGCAGTACTTC. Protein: CASSVGTQGEQYF.